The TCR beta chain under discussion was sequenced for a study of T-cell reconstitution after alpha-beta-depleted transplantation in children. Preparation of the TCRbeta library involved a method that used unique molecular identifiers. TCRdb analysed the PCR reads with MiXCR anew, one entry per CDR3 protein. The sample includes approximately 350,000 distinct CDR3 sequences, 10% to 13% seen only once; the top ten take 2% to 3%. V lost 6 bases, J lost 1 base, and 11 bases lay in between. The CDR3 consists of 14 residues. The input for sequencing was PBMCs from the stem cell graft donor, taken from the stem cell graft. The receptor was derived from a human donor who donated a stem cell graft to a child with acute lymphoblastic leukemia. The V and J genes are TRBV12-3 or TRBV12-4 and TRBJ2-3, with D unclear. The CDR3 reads CASRLVAGTDTQYF. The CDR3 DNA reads TGTGCCAGCAGACTGGTCGCGGGCACAGATACGCAGTATTTT.